These T cell receptor beta chains were read from a single sample in a study of T cells in Graves' hyperthyroidism and ophthalmopathy. Using its own MiXCR run on the multiplex PCR reads, TCRdb lists one record per CDR3 protein. The sample contains a few hundred thousand distinct CDR3 sequences, about 43% of which appear only once. The sequenced sample consisted of peripheral blood or thyroid tissue (not recorded which). The source is a woman younger than 30 with Graves' hyperthyroidism. Each CDR3 is given with its conserved first and last residue. A D gene is named only where the DNA matches it firmly. Some rows have no size entry. The others give once, few or many, or a class for an expanded clone.

clone_size	v_call	j_call	d_call	cdr3_aa	cdr3_nt
-	TRBV4-3	TRBJ2-5	-	CASSQVRGYETQYF	TGCGCCAGCAGCCAAGTGAGGGGATATGAGACCCAGTACTTC
-	TRBV9	TRBJ2-5	TRBD2	CASSVGGGTEGETQYF	TGTGCCAGCAGCGTAGGGGGAGGGACCGAGGGCGAGACCCAGTACTTC
-	TRBV29-1	TRBJ2-1	-	CSVVSGLGKGNEQFF	TGCAGCGTTGTGAGCGGTTTGGGTAAGGGCAATGAGCAGTTCTTC
-	TRBV7-9	TRBJ1-2	TRBD1	CASSEGRQTGRFDYGYTF	TGCGCCAGCAGCGAGGGACGCCAGACAGGGCGCTTTGACTATGGCTACACCTTC
many	TRBV7-7	TRBJ2-5	-	CASSLGSGPRETQYF	TGTGCCAGCAGCTTAGGGAGTGGGCCGAGGGAGACCCAGTACTTC
few	TRBV7-2	TRBJ2-3	-	CASSFGGFTDTQYF	TGTGCCAGCAGCTTCGGGGGTTTCACAGATACGCAGTATTTT
many	TRBV11-3	TRBJ2-5	TRBD2	CASSSGGRQGNGF	TGTGCCAGCAGCTCGGGGGGGCGACAAGGCAACGGTTTC
many	TRBV9	TRBJ1-1	TRBD1	CASSNGQGRNTEAFF	TGTGCCAGCAGCAACGGACAGGGTAGAAATACTGAAGCTTTCTTT
many	TRBV4-1	TRBJ2-5	TRBD1	CASSQDPGQMETQYF	TGCGCCAGCAGCCAAGATCCGGGACAGATGGAGACCCAGTACTTC
many	TRBV7-9	TRBJ2-7	-	CASSLAPPLYEQYF	TGTGCCAGCAGCTTAGCCCCACCTCTGTACGAGCAGTACTTC
many	TRBV6-1	TRBJ2-5	-	CASSELDGGAETQYF	TGTGCCAGCAGTGAACTGGACGGCGGGGCTGAGACCCAGTACTTC
many	TRBV6-1	TRBJ2-3	-	CASSPLGDTQYF	TGTGCCAGCAGTCCCCTAGGGGATACGCAGTATTTT
many	TRBV24-1	TRBJ1-2	TRBD1	CATSRDSTFYGYTF	TGTGCCACCAGCCGGGACAGCACTTTCTATGGCTACACCTTC
-	TRBV4-3	TRBJ2-2	-	CASSQGPRAETEELFF	TGCGCCAGCAGCCAAGGGCCACGGGCGGAGACGGAGGAGCTGTTTTTT
-	TRBV11-2	TRBJ2-1	TRBD2	CASSQVGGSLNEQFF	TGTGCCAGCAGCCAGGTTGGCGGGAGTTTAAATGAGCAGTTCTTC
many	TRBV29-1	TRBJ1-2	-	CSVQNGYTF	TGCAGCGTACAGAATGGCTACACCTTC
many	TRBV20-1	TRBJ1-5	-	CSANPSNQPQHF	TGCAGTGCTAACCCTAGCAATCAGCCCCAGCATTTT
many	TRBV2	TRBJ1-6	TRBD1	CASTATGRSPLHF	TGTGCCAGCACCGCGACAGGGAGATCACCCCTCCACTTT
many	TRBV7-2	TRBJ1-2	-	CASSLGLGIDYGYTF	TGTGCCAGCAGCTTAGGTCTGGGTATCGACTATGGCTACACCTTC
many	TRBV20-1	TRBJ2-2	TRBD1	CSARDGGQGAVGELFF	TGCAGTGCTAGAGACGGTGGGCAGGGGGCGGTCGGGGAGCTGTTTTTT
-	TRBV9	TRBJ2-6	-	CASSVDGGANVLTF	TGTGCCAGCAGCGTAGACGGTGGGGCCAACGTCCTGACTTTC
many	TRBV14	TRBJ1-2	-	CASSPRGGRVDGYTF	TGTGCCAGCAGCCCCCGCGGGGGACGTGTAGATGGCTACACCTTC
-	TRBV9	TRBJ2-5	-	CASSVEGQGGKTQYF	TGTGCCAGCAGCGTTGAAGGGCAGGGTGGAAAGACCCAGTACTTC
-	TRBV11-1	TRBJ1-2	-	CASSGRDDGYTF	TGTGCCAGCAGCGGCCGGGACGATGGCTACACCTTC
-	TRBV10-3	TRBJ1-1	-	CAISGDRTEAFF	TGTGCCATCAGTGGGGATCGAACTGAAGCTTTCTTT
many	TRBV12-3/TRBV12-4	TRBJ1-5	-	CASSLIRGGRGQPQHF	TGTGCCAGCAGTTTAATCCGCGGGGGGAGGGGTCAGCCCCAGCATTTT
many	TRBV20-1	TRBJ1-2	TRBD1	CSAPGQGLDYGYTF	TGCAGTGCCCCCGGACAGGGTTTAGACTATGGCTACACCTTC
once	TRBV20-1	TRBJ1-3	-	CSARVAGNTIYF	TGCAGTGCTAGAGTGGCAGGGAACACCATATATTTT
-	TRBV29-1	TRBJ1-2	-	CSVELAGYGYTF	TGCAGCGTTGAGCTCGCGGGCTACGGCTACACCTTC
-	TRBV27	TRBJ2-5	-	CASSFTGAQETQYF	TGTGCCAGCAGTTTCACGGGGGCTCAAGAGACCCAGTACTTC
-	TRBV7-2	TRBJ1-5	TRBD1	CASSPSGTGGDRPQHF	TGTGCCAGCAGCCCTAGCGGGACAGGGGGCGATCGTCCCCAGCATTTT
-	TRBV7-9	TRBJ1-1	-	CASSSMGLGSKAHTEAFF	TGTGCCAGCAGCTCCATGGGATTGGGCAGTAAGGCGCACACTGAAGCTTTCTTT
many	TRBV14	TRBJ2-7	TRBD1	CASSLDRESYEQYF	TGTGCCAGCAGCCTGGACAGGGAATCATACGAGCAGTACTTC
once	TRBV10-3	TRBJ2-1	TRBD2	CAISEGLAGESYNEQFF	TGTGCCATCAGCGAGGGACTAGCGGGAGAATCCTACAATGAGCAGTTCTTC
few	TRBV4-2	TRBJ1-4	-	CASSQDPAVGNEKLFF	TGTGCCAGCAGCCAAGATCCCGCAGTGGGTAATGAAAAACTGTTTTTT
many	TRBV20-1	TRBJ1-2	-	CSARNAAATNYGYTF	TGCAGTGCTAGGAACGCGGCAGCGACTAACTATGGCTACACCTTC
many	TRBV29-1	TRBJ2-3	TRBD1	CSVTGTGLTDTQYF	TGCAGCGTTACCGGGACAGGGTTGACAGATACGCAGTATTTT
-	TRBV20-1	TRBJ2-7	-	CSVGPVGDTQYF	TGCAGTGTGGGGCCAGTGGGAGATACGCAGTACTTC
-	TRBV7-8	TRBJ1-2	-	CASSLRVAGSYGYTF	TGTGCCAGCAGCTTAAGGGTAGCGGGATCCTATGGCTACACCTTC
many	TRBV7-9	TRBJ1-2	-	CASSSPDKGENGYTF	TGTGCCAGCAGCTCGCCGGACAAGGGAGAGAATGGCTACACCTTC
many	TRBV18	TRBJ1-5	-	CASSPDRGAQHF	TGTGCCAGCTCACCCGACCGAGGGGCCCAGCATTTT
many	TRBV7-6	TRBJ2-7	-	CASSLATRGSSYEQYF	TGTGCCAGCAGCTTAGCGACCAGGGGTAGCTCCTACGAGCAGTACTTC
many	TRBV7-2	TRBJ2-7	-	CASSFDRSYEQYF	TGTGCCAGCAGCTTCGACAGAAGCTACGAGCAGTACTTC
-	TRBV10-3	TRBJ1-5	-	CAISEFPGLGQPQHF	TGTGCCATCAGTGAGTTCCCGGGGCTGGGTCAGCCCCAGCATTTT
many	TRBV20-1	TRBJ2-7	-	CSAHDQDNYEQYF	TGCAGTGCCCACGACCAGGACAATTACGAGCAGTACTTC